This T cell receptor beta chain was captured in a study of blood T cell repertoires in COVID-19. About the research overall: PBMCs, B-cell-depleted T cells, or T cells provided the cDNA or gDNA that made up the material.

In the original workflow: How many nucleated cells were present was estimated from reference gene primer amplification. Profiling relied on immunoSEQ multiplex PCR, and the TCRdb table lists in-frame clones only, not all of them. V, J and clone size derive from that table, while D and trimming were established from the DNA sequence. The data hold approximately 89,000 clones, with roughly 80% observed a single time. What was sequenced was peripheral blood. The sequence derives from a human donor in a cohort sampled during active COVID-19.

The CDR3 DNA is TGTGCCAGCAGCGTAAACTTCAAAGAGACCCAGTACTTC. As protein: CASSVNFKETQYF. V is TRBV11-2 and J is TRBJ2-5; no definite D call. V lost 5 bases and J lost 3, with 10 bases in between. This CDR3 is 13 amino acids long. CDR1 is SGHAT and CDR2 is FQNNGV in the germline V gene.